A selection of T cell receptor beta chains follows, all from one sample in a study of blood T cells in healthy people across ages. TCRdb redid the calling of the 5' RACE reads with MiXCR, one entry per CDR3 protein. The data hold roughly 1,000,000 distinct CDR3 sequences, with approximately 25% observed a single time. Another study also made use of these data, one on T cells of mothers and their children.

Material: blood. The receptors were gathered from a girl under 10 years old in good health. The CDR3 runs from the conserved cysteine through the conserved F or W. D genes are given only for firm matches. Rows may omit the clone size; those that give it use once, few, many or a size class.

v_call	clone_size	cdr3_length	j_call	d_call	cdr3_nt	cdr3_aa
TRBV11-2	few	20	TRBJ2-5	TRBD1	TGTGCCAGCAGCTTTGTGATCCGGACGCCCAACAGGGGGCCAGAAGAGACCCAGTACTTC	CASSFVIRTPNRGPEETQYF
TRBV28	.	12	TRBJ2-2	.	TGTGCCACCTTCCCTAGCAGCGGGGAGCTGTTTTTT	CATFPSSGELFF
TRBV5-1	few	14	TRBJ2-7	.	TGCGCCAGCAGGGCTCCCCAGAGCTCCTACGAGCAGTACTTC	CASRAPQSSYEQYF
TRBV24-1	.	12	TRBJ2-7	.	TGTGCCACCAGCCCCGAAGGGATCGAGCAGTACTTC	CATSPEGIEQYF
TRBV12-3/TRBV12-4	many	14	TRBJ2-7	TRBD1	TGTGCCAGCAGTTTAGGGACAGGTAACTACGAGCAGTACTTC	CASSLGTGNYEQYF
TRBV20-1	.	12	TRBJ1-1	.	TGCAGTGCAGTCGGTCTGAACACTGAAGCTTTCTTT	CSAVGLNTEAFF
TRBV5-6	.	14	TRBJ1-2	.	TGTGCCAGCAGCTCTGGAGAAGGGAGCTATGGCTACACCTTC	CASSSGEGSYGYTF
TRBV3-1	.	15	TRBJ2-2	.	TGTGCCAGCAGCCACAGACTTGCCTTGACCGGGGAGCTGTTTTTT	CASSHRLALTGELFF
TRBV28	few	15	TRBJ2-1	TRBD2	TGTGCCAGCAGGGACCCCGGGACTAGCGGCGATGAGCAGTTCTTC	CASRDPGTSGDEQFF
TRBV5-6	.	15	TRBJ1-1	TRBD1	TGTGCCAGCAGCCCAAACAGGGGGAAGGACACTGAAGCTTTCTTT	CASSPNRGKDTEAFF
TRBV2	.	15	TRBJ2-1	TRBD2	TGTGCCAGTACAAAGGAACTAGCGGATAACAATGAGCAGTTCTTC	CASTKELADNNEQFF
TRBV7-9	few	16	TRBJ2-5	.	TGTGCCAGCAGCCTTGGCTGGGCAGGATCTTGGGAGACCCAGTACTTC	CASSLGWAGSWETQYF
TRBV12-3/TRBV12-4	.	15	TRBJ2-5	TRBD2	TGTGCCAGCAGTTTTATGGCGGGGGGCCAAGAGACCCAGTACTTC	CASSFMAGGQETQYF
TRBV4-1	few	15	TRBJ2-1	TRBD1	TGCGCCAGCAGCCAAGCCGGGACAGGGGTAAATGAGCAGTTCTTC	CASSQAGTGVNEQFF
TRBV7-2	.	15	TRBJ2-3	TRBD1	TGTGCCAGCAGCTTAGCAGAATCACAGGGGGCCACGCAGTATTTT	CASSLAESQGATQYF
TRBV4-2	few	14	TRBJ2-5	.	TGTGCCAGCAGCCCCGCCGGGGACCAAGAGACCCAGTACTTC	CASSPAGDQETQYF
TRBV24-1	.	17	TRBJ2-1	TRBD2	TGTGCCACCAGTGATTTGCAGCCTAGCGGGACCTACAATGAGCAGTTCTTC	CATSDLQPSGTYNEQFF
TRBV7-2	.	15	TRBJ2-1	TRBD2	TGTGCCAGCAGCTCGGGGGGTGGACTAGCATATGAGCAGTTCTTC	CASSSGGGLAYEQFF